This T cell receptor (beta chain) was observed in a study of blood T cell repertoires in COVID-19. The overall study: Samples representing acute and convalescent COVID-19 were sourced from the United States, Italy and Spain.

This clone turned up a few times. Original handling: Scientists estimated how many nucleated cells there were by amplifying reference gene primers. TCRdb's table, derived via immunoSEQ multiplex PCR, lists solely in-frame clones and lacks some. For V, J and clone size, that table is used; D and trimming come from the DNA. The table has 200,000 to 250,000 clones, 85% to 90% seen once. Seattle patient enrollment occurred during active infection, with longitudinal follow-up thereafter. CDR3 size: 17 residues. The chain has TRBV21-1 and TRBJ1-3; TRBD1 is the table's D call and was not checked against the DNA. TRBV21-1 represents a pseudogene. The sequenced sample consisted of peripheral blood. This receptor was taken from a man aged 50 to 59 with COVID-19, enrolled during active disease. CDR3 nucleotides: TGTGCCAGCAGCAAAAGCCCCAGGAAGAGCTCTGGAAACACCATATATTTT. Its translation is CASSKSPRKSSGNTIYF.